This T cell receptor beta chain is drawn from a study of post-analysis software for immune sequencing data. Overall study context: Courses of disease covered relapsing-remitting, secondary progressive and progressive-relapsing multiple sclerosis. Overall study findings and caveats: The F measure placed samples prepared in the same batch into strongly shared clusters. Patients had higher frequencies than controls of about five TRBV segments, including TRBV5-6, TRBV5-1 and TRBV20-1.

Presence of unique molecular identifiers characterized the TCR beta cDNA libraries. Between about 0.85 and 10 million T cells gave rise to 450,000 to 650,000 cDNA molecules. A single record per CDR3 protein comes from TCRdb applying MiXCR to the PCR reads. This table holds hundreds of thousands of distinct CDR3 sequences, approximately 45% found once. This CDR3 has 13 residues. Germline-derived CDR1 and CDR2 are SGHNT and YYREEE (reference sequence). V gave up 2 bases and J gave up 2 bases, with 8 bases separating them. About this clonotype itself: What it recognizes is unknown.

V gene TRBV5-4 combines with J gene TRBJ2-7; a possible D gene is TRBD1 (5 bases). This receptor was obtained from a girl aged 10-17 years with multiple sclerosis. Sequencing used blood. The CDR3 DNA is TGTGCCAGCAGCTTCGACAGTACCTACGAGCAGTACTTC. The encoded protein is CASSFDSTYEQYF.